The subject of this entry is one T cell receptor (beta chain). Its matching antigen is unknown. The data derive from a study of T cells in Graves' hyperthyroidism and ophthalmopathy. Findings and limits, study-wide: Blood held most thyroid clonotypes expanded above 0.001 frequency. Before onset, by a median of approximately 5.9 months, the model predicted ophthalmopathy.

V was clipped by 4 bases and J by 0 bases; unmatched bases: 1. Germline V gene lookup returns CDR1 MNHEY and CDR2 SVGEGT. The CDR3 sequence is 15 residues long. The source material, RNA transcripts, was used to amplify TCR beta CDR3 regions. During a first-round RT-PCR of the TCR CDR3, the HTBI primer set was used. One entry per CDR3 protein results from TCRdb running MiXCR on the multiplex PCR reads. This table holds about 400,000 distinct CDR3 sequences, 15% found once. The patients, who ranged from 18 to 65 in age, presented with newly diagnosed hyperthyroidism lasting under 2 months. Uncontrolled infection, other autoimmune disease, pregnancy or lactation disqualified patients from enrolment.

The V gene is TRBV6-2 or TRBV6-3, the J gene TRBJ2-1; 9 nucleotides align to TRBD2. The clonotype originates from a woman between 25 and 40 years old with Graves' hyperthyroidism. The material sequenced was blood. The CDR3 region has the DNA TGTGCCAGCAGTTCACTAGCGGGCTCCTACAATGAGCAGTTCTTC. This sequence encodes CASSSLAGSYNEQFF.